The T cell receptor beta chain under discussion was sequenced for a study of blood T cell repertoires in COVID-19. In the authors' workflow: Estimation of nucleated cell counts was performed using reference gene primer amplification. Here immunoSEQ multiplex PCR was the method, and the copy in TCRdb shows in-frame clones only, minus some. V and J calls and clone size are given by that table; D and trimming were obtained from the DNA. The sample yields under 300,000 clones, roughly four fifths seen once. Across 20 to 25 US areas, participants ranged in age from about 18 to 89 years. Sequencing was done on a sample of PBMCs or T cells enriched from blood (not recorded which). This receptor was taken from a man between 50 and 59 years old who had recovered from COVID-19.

CDR3: CASSELTDTEQYF. CDR3 bases: TGTGCCAGCAGTGAACTGACAGATACCGAGCAGTACTTC. The chain combines TRBV28 with TRBJ2-7; a possible D gene is TRBD1 (5 bases). This CDR3 region has 13 residues. Germline V gene sequence: CDR1 MDHEN, CDR2 SYDVKM. V lost 5 bases to trimming and J lost 6 bases, with 14 bases between them.